One TCR beta chain is described in this entry. The antigen remains undetermined. The PCR was carried out with 60 Vbeta primers and 13 Jbeta primers. Libraries were prepared by immunoSEQ multiplex PCR; TCRdb keeps only in-frame clonotypes and omits some of them. The sample has about 87,000 clones; about 8% are singletons. Per the germline V gene, CDR1 is MRHNA and CDR2 is SNTAGT. This CDR3 region has 16 residues. Between the trimmed V and J ends, which lost 3 bases and 1 base, there was a span of 13 bases. In nominal health when sampled, donors likely had unrecorded immune exposures nonetheless. These data originate in a study of cytomegalovirus exposure and HLA in healthy donors. Study as a whole: Of the donors genotyped, approximately 400 in all, 65% to 90% fell in the Caucasian-associated ancestry cluster.

Findings of the study overall: Association of a missense DCLRE1C variant with TCR beta V- and J-gene trimming was reported in a later analysis.

This TCR was recovered from a man aged 50-60 years in good health and CMV-seronegative. The genes are TRBV6-4 and TRBJ2-1; the D gene is possibly TRBD2 (5 bases). The sequenced sample consisted of PBMCs. CDR3 nucleotides: TGTGCCAGCAGTGAATCGGCGGGTATATCCTACAATGAGCAGTTCTTC. This translates into CASSESAGISYNEQFF.